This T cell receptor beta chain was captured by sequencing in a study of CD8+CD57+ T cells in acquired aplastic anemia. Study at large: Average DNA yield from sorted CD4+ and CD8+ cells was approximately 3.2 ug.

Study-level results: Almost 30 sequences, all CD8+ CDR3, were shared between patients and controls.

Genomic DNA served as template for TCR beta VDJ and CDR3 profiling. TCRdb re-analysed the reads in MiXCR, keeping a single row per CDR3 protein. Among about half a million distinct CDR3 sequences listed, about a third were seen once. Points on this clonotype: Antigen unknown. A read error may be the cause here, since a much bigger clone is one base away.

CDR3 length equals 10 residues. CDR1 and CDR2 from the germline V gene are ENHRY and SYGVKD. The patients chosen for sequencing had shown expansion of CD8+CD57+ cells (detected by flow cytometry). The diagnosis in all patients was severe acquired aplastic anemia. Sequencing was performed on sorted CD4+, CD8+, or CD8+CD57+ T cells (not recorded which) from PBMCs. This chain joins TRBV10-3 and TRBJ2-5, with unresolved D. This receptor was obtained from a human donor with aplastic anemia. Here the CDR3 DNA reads TGTGCCATTGGCCAAGAGGCCCAGTACTTC. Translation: CAIGQEAQYF.